One sample yielded the 4 T cell receptor beta chains listed below, sequenced in a study of blood T cells in healthy people across ages. The authors ran a second PCR of about 7 to 12 cycles using a sample-barcoded 5' primer and a J-beta primer mix. One entry per CDR3 protein, called by TCRdb with MiXCR from the 5' RACE reads. Among about 1.4 million distinct CDR3 sequences listed, 59% were seen once. Sequenced input: blood. Source of these receptors: a man aged 18-30 years in good health.

This clonotype was picked up one time. The rearrangement links TRBV6-5 to TRBJ2-1; possible D gene TRBD1, 5 bases. The CDR3 consists of 15 residues. Deletions cut 5 bases from V and 6 bases from J, with 17 bases between. Per germline, CDR1 MNHEY and CDR2 SVGAGI. The CDR3 sequence is CASSVQGAYSNEQFF. The CDR3 region has the DNA TGTGCCAGCAGTGTCCAAGGGGCGTACAGCAATGAGCAGTTCTTC.

J is TRBJ1-4 and V is TRBV27; 7 nucleotides agree with TRBD1. The V segment lost 5 bases and the J segment 4 bases; nucleotides outside the gene matches: 10. The CDR3 runs to 16 residues. Germline-derived CDR1 and CDR2 are MNHEY and SMNVEV (reference sequence). Here the CDR3 reads CASSPGRTGYNEKLFF. For the CDR3, the DNA is TGTGCCAGCAGTCCCGGACGGACAGGATATAATGAAAAACTGTTTTTT.

The rearrangement uses TRBV20-1 and TRBJ1-2; D unresolved. CDR3 length: 14 amino acids. V lost 3 bases and J 1 base, leaving 12 bases between the germline ends. Germline V lookup: CDR1 DFQATT, CDR2 SNEGSKA (reference sequence). The CDR3 DNA sequence: TGCAGTGCTAGTTTGAGGGAGGGTAACTATGGCTACACCTTC. Protein product: CSASLREGNYGYTF.

The table lists this clonotype with a few counts. The rearrangement joins TRBV4-2 to TRBJ2-5; D remains ambiguous. This CDR3 is 14 amino acids long. Germline V gene sequence: CDR1 LGHNA, CDR2 YNFKEQ. The V and J ends lost 1 base and 3 bases respectively, with 9 bases between them. The CDR3 nucleotides are TGTGCCAGCAGCCAAGCCAAGGAAGAAGAGACCCAGTACTTC. Amino acids: CASSQAKEEETQYF.